The rows below give T cell receptor beta chains drawn from one sample of a study of CD8 T cells in Susac syndrome. Each CDR3 protein is one row after TCRdb ran MiXCR on the immunoSEQ multiplex PCR reads. The sample consists of about 180,000 distinct CDR3 sequences, approximately 94% of them appearing once. Source material: CD4+ T cells from PBMCs. These receptors originate from a human donor with Susac syndrome. Each CDR3 is given with its conserved first and last residue. Each record gives: V gene, D gene, clone size, J gene, CDR3 DNA, CDR3 protein. The D gene is left open where the match is weak. Size is omitted from some rows. Given values are once, few, many or a class for expanded clones.

V: TRBV7-2
D: TRBD2
size: NA
J: TRBJ2-1
DNA: TGTGCCAGCAGCTACTCGGGACTAGCGATGGATGAGCAGTTCTTC
CDR3: CASSYSGLAMDEQFF

V: TRBV21-1
D: NA
size: NA
J: TRBJ2-7
DNA: TGTGCCAGCAGCAAAGAAAACCTCACGCGGCAGGATAACTACGAGCAGTACTTC
CDR3: CASSKENLTRQDNYEQYF

V: TRBV4-2
D: NA
size: NA
J: TRBJ1-4
DNA: TGTGCCAGCAGCCAAGGCGGACCTGTACGAACTAATGAAAAACTGTTTTTT
CDR3: CASSQGGPVRTNEKLFF

V: TRBV6-5
D: NA
size: NA
J: TRBJ2-1
DNA: TGTGCCAGCAGCCCGCTAGACTACAATGAGCAGTTCTTC
CDR3: CASSPLDYNEQFF

V: TRBV18
D: NA
size: NA
J: TRBJ1-1
DNA: TGTGCCAGCTCACCAGTCGGCAGCTCGGAAGCTTTCTTT
CDR3: CASSPVGSSEAFF

V: TRBV6-6
D: TRBD2
size: NA
J: TRBJ2-7
DNA: TGTGCCAGCAGTCATCTAGCGGGGAGCTCCTACGAGCAGTACTTC
CDR3: CASSHLAGSSYEQYF

V: TRBV29-1
D: NA
size: NA
J: TRBJ2-7
DNA: TGCAGCGTTAAGACCGAAGCCTACGAGCAGTACTTC
CDR3: CSVKTEAYEQYF

V: TRBV6-5
D: TRBD1
size: NA
J: TRBJ1-5
DNA: TGTGCCAGCAGTCCCGCGACAGGGAATCAGCCCCAGCATTTT
CDR3: CASSPATGNQPQHF

V: TRBV25-1
D: TRBD1
size: NA
J: TRBJ2-7
DNA: TGTGCCAGCGGACCTCAAAGGACAGGAGCCTACGAGCAGTACTTC
CDR3: CASGPQRTGAYEQYF

V: TRBV20-1
D: NA
size: NA
J: TRBJ1-6
DNA: TGCAGTGCTAGAGATGACCGGTTGGTAGCCCTCCACTTT
CDR3: CSARDDRLVALHF

V: TRBV7-7
D: NA
size: NA
J: TRBJ2-3
DNA: TGTGCCAGCAGCTTAGGGGTGGGGGATACGCAGTATTTT
CDR3: CASSLGVGDTQYF

V: TRBV27
D: NA
size: NA
J: TRBJ2-7
DNA: TGTGCCAGCAGTTCCCTCAAAAAGCAGTACTTC
CDR3: CASSSLKKQYF

V: TRBV7-9
D: NA
size: once
J: TRBJ1-1
DNA: TGTGCCAGCAGCCATTCCAGGGAGGGCACTGAAGCTTTCTTT
CDR3: CASSHSREGTEAFF

V: TRBV7-2
D: NA
size: NA
J: TRBJ2-7
DNA: TGTGCCAGCAGCTTAAACCCCCCGAGGGGCTACGAGCAGTACTTC
CDR3: CASSLNPPRGYEQYF

V: TRBV9
D: TRBD2
size: NA
J: TRBJ2-2
DNA: TGTGCCAGCAGCGGTACCGGGACTAGCGTCGGCGGGGAGCTGTTTTTT
CDR3: CASSGTGTSVGGELFF

V: TRBV6-5
D: TRBD1
size: NA
J: TRBJ2-7
DNA: TGTGCCAGCAGTACCGACAGGGCCTACTACGAGCAGTACTTC
CDR3: CASSTDRAYYEQYF

V: TRBV3-1
D: NA
size: NA
J: TRBJ2-3
DNA: TGTGCCAGCAGCCTCAGATTTCAGACGAGCACAGATACGCAGTATTTT
CDR3: CASSLRFQTSTDTQYF

V: TRBV9
D: NA
size: NA
J: TRBJ2-5
DNA: TGTGCCAGCAGCGTAGCCGGCGGGGCAAACCAAGAGACCCAGTACTTC
CDR3: CASSVAGGANQETQYF

V: TRBV2
D: NA
size: NA
J: TRBJ1-5
DNA: TGTGCCAGCAATCTGGAGAGGGGCAATCAGCCCCAGCATTTT
CDR3: CASNLERGNQPQHF

V: TRBV3-1
D: NA
size: NA
J: TRBJ2-1
DNA: TGTGCCAGCAGCCAAGTTGAGGTGGAACGGAATGAGCAGTTCTTC
CDR3: CASSQVEVERNEQFF

V: TRBV12-3/TRBV12-4
D: NA
size: NA
J: TRBJ2-3
DNA: TGTGCCAGCATCCGGGACCAGCAGACGAATACGCAGTATTTT
CDR3: CASIRDQQTNTQYF

V: TRBV20-1
D: NA
size: NA
J: TRBJ2-2
DNA: TGCAGTGCTAGCGGGGGAAACACCGGGGAGCTGTTTTTT
CDR3: CSASGGNTGELFF

V: TRBV15
D: NA
size: NA
J: TRBJ1-1
DNA: TGTGCCACCAGCAGGATGGTACCGGGACGTACGAACACTGAAGCTTTCTTT
CDR3: CATSRMVPGRTNTEAFF

V: TRBV5-6
D: NA
size: NA
J: TRBJ2-3
DNA: TGTGCCAGCAGCCCCTATCGAAGCGGTAGCACAGATACGCAGTATTTT
CDR3: CASSPYRSGSTDTQYF

V: TRBV12-3/TRBV12-4
D: NA
size: NA
J: TRBJ2-6
DNA: TGTGCCAGCACCCTGGGGGGTGCTGGGGCCAACGTCCTGACTTTC
CDR3: CASTLGGAGANVLTF

V: TRBV20-1
D: NA
size: NA
J: TRBJ2-3
DNA: TGCAGTGCTAACTTCCCTCGGCGGGGGCACACAGATACGCAGTATTTT
CDR3: CSANFPRRGHTDTQYF

V: TRBV29-1
D: NA
size: NA
J: TRBJ2-3
DNA: TGCAGCGTTCAAGAGGGGGGGACTAGCACAGATACGCAGTATTTT
CDR3: CSVQEGGTSTDTQYF

V: TRBV15
D: TRBD1
size: few
J: TRBJ2-5
DNA: TGTGCCACCAGCAGGAGACAGGGAGAGACCCAGTACTTC
CDR3: CATSRRQGETQYF

V: TRBV5-1
D: TRBD1
size: NA
J: TRBJ2-3
DNA: TGCGCCAGCAGCACCGGGACAGCGAACAGAGATACGCAGTATTTT
CDR3: CASSTGTANRDTQYF

V: TRBV15
D: NA
size: NA
J: TRBJ2-4
DNA: TGTGCCACCAGCAGGGGCGAATTAGCCAAAAACATTCAGTACTTC
CDR3: CATSRGELAKNIQYF

V: TRBV29-1
D: NA
size: NA
J: TRBJ1-5
DNA: TGCAGCGTTCAAGAACATCTACAGCCCCAGCATTTT
CDR3: CSVQEHLQPQHF

V: TRBV25-1
D: NA
size: NA
J: TRBJ2-1
DNA: TGTGCCAGCAAGGACGGGAGCTCCTACAATGAGCAGTTCTTC
CDR3: CASKDGSSYNEQFF

V: TRBV3-1
D: TRBD1
size: NA
J: TRBJ2-7
DNA: TGTGCCAGCAGCCCGGGACAGGTCTTACAGCCTCAGCAGTACTTC
CDR3: CASSPGQVLQPQQYF

V: TRBV20-1
D: NA
size: NA
J: TRBJ2-1
DNA: TGCAGTGCTAGAGATGATTTTGGGCAGGTGGAGAATGAGCAGTTCTTC
CDR3: CSARDDFGQVENEQFF

V: TRBV2
D: NA
size: NA
J: TRBJ1-1
DNA: TGTGCCAGCAGCGCGGACAGTCGAGGTGAAGCTTTCTTT
CDR3: CASSADSRGEAFF

V: TRBV23-1
D: NA
size: NA
J: TRBJ1-6
DNA: TGCGCCAGCAGTCAATCGCTGAGACAGGTGACACCCCTCCACTTT
CDR3: CASSQSLRQVTPLHF

V: TRBV11-1
D: NA
size: few
J: TRBJ2-3
DNA: TGTGCCAGCAGCTTAGCCGAAGATACGCAGTATTTT
CDR3: CASSLAEDTQYF

V: TRBV10-1
D: NA
size: NA
J: TRBJ2-5
DNA: TGCGCCAGCAGTGATCAGAGAGGGGAGACCCAGTACTTC
CDR3: CASSDQRGETQYF

V: TRBV10-3
D: TRBD2
size: NA
J: TRBJ2-3
DNA: TGTGCCATCAGTATAGCGGGGGGAAGCACAGATACGCAGTATTTT
CDR3: CAISIAGGSTDTQYF